Listed below are T cell receptor beta chains from one sample, sequenced in a study of blood T cell repertoires in COVID-19. The repertoire was sequenced with immunoSEQ multiplex PCR; TCRdb's copy has only in-frame clones and lacks some. The sample contains approximately 240,000 clones, 70% to 90% of which appear only once. The specimen was peripheral blood. These receptors were taken from a man aged 45 to 65 who had recovered from COVID-19. Each CDR3 is given with its conserved first and last residue. The order of the fields is D gene, clone size, J gene, V gene, CDR3 DNA, CDR3 protein. D genes are given only for firm matches. Not all rows give a size; the values are once, few, many and, for expanded clones, a class.

-	many	TRBJ1-2	TRBV18	TGTGCCAGCTCACGAGAAGCTAACTATGGCTACACCTTC	CASSREANYGYTF
TRBD2	-	TRBJ2-5	TRBV18	TGTGCCAGCTCACCTACGTTGGGACTAGCGAATCAAGAGACCCAGTACTTC	CASSPTLGLANQETQYF
TRBD1	many	TRBJ2-5	TRBV6-1	TGTGCCAGCAGTGCCTCCGAGACCGGACAGGGGGCGCGGAAGACCCAGTACTTC	CASSASETGQGARKTQYF
-	-	TRBJ2-1	TRBV7-9	TGTGCCAGCAGCCCAGGCCCGAACTCCTACAATGAGCAGTTCTTC	CASSPGPNSYNEQFF
TRBD2	-	TRBJ2-3	TRBV7-9	TGTGCCAGCAGCTCTCTTGAGTATAGCGGGAGAGGTGATACGCAGTATTTT	CASSSLEYSGRGDTQYF
TRBD1	-	TRBJ2-7	TRBV9	TGTGCCAGCAGCGCATCCGGGACAGGCGACTACGAGCAGTACTTC	CASSASGTGDYEQYF
TRBD2	few	TRBJ2-4	TRBV7-8	TGTGCCAGCAGCCTCCGAGCGGGAGGAGCGGCCAAAAACATTCAGTACTTC	CASSLRAGGAAKNIQYF
TRBD1	-	TRBJ2-1	TRBV5-6	TGTGCCAGCAGCTTCGTCGGGACAGGGATCTATGAGCAGTTCTTC	CASSFVGTGIYEQFF
TRBD2	-	TRBJ2-7	TRBV6-5	TGTGCCAGCTACGACCCGACTAGCGGGAGTCAAGAGCAGTACTTC	CASYDPTSGSQEQYF
TRBD1	-	TRBJ2-1	TRBV4-1	TGCGCCAGCAGCCAAGAGCGGGACAGGAGCTCCTACAATGAGCAGTTCTTC	CASSQERDRSSYNEQFF
TRBD2	-	TRBJ2-5	TRBV24-1	TGTGCCACCAGTGACCCGACTAGCGGGAGAGAGACCCAGTACTTC	CATSDPTSGRETQYF
-	-	TRBJ2-7	TRBV28	TGTGCCAGCAGTTTCGGACAGACCTACGAGCAGTACTTC	CASSFGQTYEQYF
-	-	TRBJ1-2	TRBV19	TGTGCCAGTAGTATCGGTGGGGGCAGACCGAATGGCTACACCTTC	CASSIGGGRPNGYTF
TRBD2	few	TRBJ2-2	TRBV7-2	TGTGCCAGCAGCTTAACGACTGCGGGAGCCTCCGGGGAGCTGTTTTTT	CASSLTTAGASGELFF
TRBD1	-	TRBJ2-1	TRBV3-1/TRBV3-2	TGTGCCAGCAGCCAGGGCCTACAGGGGCGGGAGCAGTTCTTC	CASSQGLQGREQFF
-	-	TRBJ1-2	TRBV6-6	TGTGCCAGCAGTTACCCCGGACAGTATGGCTACACCTTC	CASSYPGQYGYTF
-	-	TRBJ2-7	TRBV14	TGTGCCAGCAGCCAAGGTCAGGGCACCGAGCAGTACTTC	CASSQGQGTEQYF
-	-	TRBJ1-1	TRBV28	TGTGCCAGCAGTTTATTTGGAAACGGGGAAGCTTTCTTT	CASSLFGNGEAFF
TRBD2	-	TRBJ2-5	TRBV3-1/TRBV3-2	TGTGCCAGCAGCCTCCCGGGAGGGATGGAGACCCAGTACTTC	CASSLPGGMETQYF
TRBD1	-	TRBJ1-5	TRBV2	TGTGCCAGCAGACCCGACAGGGCCCACCAGCCCCAGCATTTT	CASRPDRAHQPQHF
-	-	TRBJ2-5	TRBV14	TGTGCCAGCAGCCAAGTGGAGCGGAATAAGTACTTC	CASSQVERNKYF
TRBD2	-	TRBJ2-7	TRBV28	TGTGCCAGCAGAGAAAGGACTAGCGGTGGCCACGAGCAGTACTTC	CASRERTSGGHEQYF
-	-	TRBJ1-3	TRBV3-1/TRBV3-2	TGTGCCAGCAGCAAGGGGGGGATGGGAAACACCATATATTTT	CASSKGGMGNTIYF
-	few	TRBJ2-1	TRBV7-2	TGTGCCAGCAGCTTATCGGCAGGGAACAATGAGCAGTTCTTC	CASSLSAGNNEQFF
TRBD1	-	TRBJ2-7	TRBV19	TGTGCCAGTAGTAACCCCGGGACAGGGGGATTCGGTCGGAGCGAGCAGTACTTC	CASSNPGTGGFGRSEQYF
TRBD1	-	TRBJ1-6	TRBV5-4	TGTGCCAGCAGCGGGTACAGGGGGAGGCCCTATAATTCACCCCTCCACTTT	CASSGYRGRPYNSPLHF
-	-	TRBJ1-1	TRBV7-6	TGTGCCAGCAGCTTAGAGTCAGGGGCGGGCACTGAAGCTTTCTTT	CASSLESGAGTEAFF
TRBD1	once	TRBJ2-7	TRBV2	TGTGCCAGCATGAGAGGGACAGCCTACGAGCAGTACTTC	CASMRGTAYEQYF
TRBD2	-	TRBJ2-1	TRBV10-1	TGCGCCAGCAGTGAATGGGGACTAGCGGGAGATTCCTACAATGAGCAGTTCTTC	CASSEWGLAGDSYNEQFF
-	-	TRBJ2-7	TRBV6-1	TGTGCCAGCAGTGAAGGTAGTAGCGGATACGAGCAGTACTTC	CASSEGSSGYEQYF
TRBD2	once	TRBJ2-1	TRBV28	TGTGCCAGCCCCCCTAGCGGGAGCCGCCACAATGAGCAGTTCTTC	CASPPSGSRHNEQFF
-	-	TRBJ1-5	TRBV19	TGTGCCAGTAGTATAGGGCCAGGGCTTAATCAGCCCCAGCATTTT	CASSIGPGLNQPQHF
TRBD2	-	TRBJ2-7	TRBV27	TGTGCCAGCTTATTTCCGGGAGGGAACTACGAGCAGTACTTC	CASLFPGGNYEQYF
TRBD1	-	TRBJ2-6	TRBV19	TGTGCCAGTAGTACAGGACAGGATTTCTCTGGGGCCAACGTCCTGACTTTC	CASSTGQDFSGANVLTF
-	-	TRBJ1-5	TRBV2	TGTGCCAGCAGTGGGCGCAGGGACAATCAGCCCCAGCATTTT	CASSGRRDNQPQHF
TRBD1	-	TRBJ1-1	TRBV30	TGTGCCGGGACAGGGAACACTGAAGCTTTCTTT	CAGTGNTEAFF
-	-	TRBJ2-7	TRBV28	TGTGCCAGCAGCACTTTTTACGAGCAGTACTTC	CASSTFYEQYF
-	once	TRBJ1-3	TRBV5-4	TGTGCCAGCAGCGTCCCCGGTTCTGGAAACACCATATATTTT	CASSVPGSGNTIYF
-	-	TRBJ2-2	TRBV4-2	TGTGCCAGCAGCCAAGCGGGGGGCAACACCGGGGAGCTGTTTTTT	CASSQAGGNTGELFF
-	-	TRBJ1-3	TRBV18	TGTGCCAGCTCACCACGTCAACAGGGCTCTGGAAACACCATATATTTT	CASSPRQQGSGNTIYF
-	once	TRBJ2-1	TRBV4-2	TGTGCCAGCAGCCAAGACCTAAGCTCCTACAATGAGCAGTTCTTC	CASSQDLSSYNEQFF